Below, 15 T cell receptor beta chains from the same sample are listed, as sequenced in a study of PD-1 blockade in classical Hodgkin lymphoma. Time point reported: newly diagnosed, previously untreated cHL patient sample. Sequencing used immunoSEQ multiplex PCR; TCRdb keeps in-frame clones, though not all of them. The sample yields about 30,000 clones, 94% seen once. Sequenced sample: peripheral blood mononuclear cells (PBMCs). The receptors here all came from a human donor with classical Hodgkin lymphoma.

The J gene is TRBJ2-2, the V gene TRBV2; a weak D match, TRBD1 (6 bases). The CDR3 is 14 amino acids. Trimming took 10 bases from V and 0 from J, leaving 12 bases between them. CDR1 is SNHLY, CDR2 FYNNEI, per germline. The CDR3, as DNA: TGTGCCACGACAGGTCCTTCGAACACCGGGGAGCTGTTTTTT. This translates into CATTGPSNTGELFF.

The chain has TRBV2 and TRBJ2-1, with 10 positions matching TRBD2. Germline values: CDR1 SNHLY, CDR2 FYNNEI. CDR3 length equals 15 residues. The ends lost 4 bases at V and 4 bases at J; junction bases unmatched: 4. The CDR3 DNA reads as TGTGCCAGCAGTGGGGATAGCGGGGGGTACAATGAGCAGTTCTTC. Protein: CASSGDSGGYNEQFF.

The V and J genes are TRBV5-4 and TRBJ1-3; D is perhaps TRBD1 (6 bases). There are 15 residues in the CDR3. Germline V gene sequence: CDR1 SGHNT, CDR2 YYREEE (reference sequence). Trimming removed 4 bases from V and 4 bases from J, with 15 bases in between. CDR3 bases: TGTGCCAGCAGCCCGTCTAGGGGGTCCGGAAACACCATATATTTT. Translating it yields CASSPSRGSGNTIYF.

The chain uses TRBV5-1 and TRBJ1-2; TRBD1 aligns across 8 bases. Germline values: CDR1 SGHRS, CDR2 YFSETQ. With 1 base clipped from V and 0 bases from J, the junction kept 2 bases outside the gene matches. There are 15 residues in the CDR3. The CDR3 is CASSLMDRANYGYTF. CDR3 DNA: TGCGCCAGCAGCTTGATGGACAGGGCTAACTATGGCTACACCTTC.

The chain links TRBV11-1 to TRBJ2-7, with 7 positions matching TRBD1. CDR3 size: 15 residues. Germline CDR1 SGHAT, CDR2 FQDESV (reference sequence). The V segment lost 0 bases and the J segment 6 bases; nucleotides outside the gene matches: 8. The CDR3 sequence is CASSLALTGITEQYF. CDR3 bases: TGTGCCAGCAGCTTAGCCCTGACAGGGATAACCGAGCAGTACTTC.

The DNA for the CDR3 is TGTGCCAGCACAGTGGGGAGGGAGACCCAGTACTTC. Residues: CASTVGRETQYF. This sequence joins TRBV2 and TRBJ2-5; D is possibly TRBD2 (6 bases). Per the germline V gene, CDR1 is SNHLY and CDR2 is FYNNEI. The CDR3 sequence is 12 residues long. V was cut by 7 bases and J by 5 bases, with 11 bases left in between.

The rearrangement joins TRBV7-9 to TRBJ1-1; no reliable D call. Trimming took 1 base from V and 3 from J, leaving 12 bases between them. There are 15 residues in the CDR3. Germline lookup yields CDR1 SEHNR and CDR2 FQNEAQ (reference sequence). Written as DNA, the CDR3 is TGTGCCAGCAGCTTAGAGGCCGTCCGAGACACTGAAGCTTTCTTT. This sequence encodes CASSLEAVRDTEAFF.

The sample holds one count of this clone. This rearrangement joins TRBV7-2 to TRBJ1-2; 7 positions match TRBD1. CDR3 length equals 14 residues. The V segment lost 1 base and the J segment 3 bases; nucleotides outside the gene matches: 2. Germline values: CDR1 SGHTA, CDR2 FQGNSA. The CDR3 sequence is CASSLVGQYYGYTF. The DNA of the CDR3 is TGTGCCAGCAGCTTAGTGGGACAGTACTATGGCTACACCTTC.

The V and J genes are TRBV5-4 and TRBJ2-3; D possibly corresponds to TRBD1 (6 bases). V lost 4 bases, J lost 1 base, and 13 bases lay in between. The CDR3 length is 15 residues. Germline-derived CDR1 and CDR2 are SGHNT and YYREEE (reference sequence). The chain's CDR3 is CASSPTGHGTDTQYF. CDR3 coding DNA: TGTGCCAGCAGCCCCACAGGGCATGGCACAGATACGCAGTATTTT.

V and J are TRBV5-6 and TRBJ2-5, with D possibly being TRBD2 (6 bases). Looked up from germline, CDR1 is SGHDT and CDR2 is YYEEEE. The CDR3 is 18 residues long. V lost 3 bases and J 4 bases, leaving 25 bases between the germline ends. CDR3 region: CASSWRDSAGAFRETQYF. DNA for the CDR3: TGTGCCAGCAGCTGGCGGGACTCCGCTGGGGCCTTTCGAGAGACCCAGTACTTC.

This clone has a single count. The CDR3 loop is CASSDATGYTF. DNA for the CDR3: TGTGCCAGCAGCGATGCAACTGGCTACACCTTC. The chain uses TRBV14 and TRBJ1-2; D remains unclear. V was trimmed by 5 bases and J by 7 bases, leaving 8 bases between them. The CDR3 has 11 amino acids. Per the germline V gene, CDR1 is SGHDN and CDR2 is FVKESK.

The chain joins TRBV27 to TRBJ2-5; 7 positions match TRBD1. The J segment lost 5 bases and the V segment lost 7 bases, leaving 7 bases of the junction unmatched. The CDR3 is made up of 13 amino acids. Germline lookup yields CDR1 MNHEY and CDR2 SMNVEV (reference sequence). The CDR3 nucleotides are TGTGCCAGCATGAGGGGGCGCAGGGAGACCCAGTACTTC. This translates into CASMRGRRETQYF.

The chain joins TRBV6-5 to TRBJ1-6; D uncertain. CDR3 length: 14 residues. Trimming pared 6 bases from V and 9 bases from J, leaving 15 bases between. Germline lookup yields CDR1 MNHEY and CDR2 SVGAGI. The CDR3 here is CASSFGLYGSPLHF. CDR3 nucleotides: TGTGCCAGCAGCTTCGGTCTTTACGGTTCACCCCTCCACTTT.

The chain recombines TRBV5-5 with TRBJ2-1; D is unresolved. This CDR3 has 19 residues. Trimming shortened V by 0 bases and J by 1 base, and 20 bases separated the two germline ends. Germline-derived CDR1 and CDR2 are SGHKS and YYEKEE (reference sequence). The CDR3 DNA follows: TGTGCCAGCAGCTTGGAGCTCCTAAGGCTTGCCGCGTCCTACAATGAGCAGTTCTTC. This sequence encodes CASSLELLRLAASYNEQFF.

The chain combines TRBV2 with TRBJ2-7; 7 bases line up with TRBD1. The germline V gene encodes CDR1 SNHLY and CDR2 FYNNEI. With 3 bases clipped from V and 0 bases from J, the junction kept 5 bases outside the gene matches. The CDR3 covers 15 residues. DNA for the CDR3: TGTGCCAGCAGTGACAGGGGGACCCTCTCCTACGAGCAGTACTTC. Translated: CASSDRGTLSYEQYF.